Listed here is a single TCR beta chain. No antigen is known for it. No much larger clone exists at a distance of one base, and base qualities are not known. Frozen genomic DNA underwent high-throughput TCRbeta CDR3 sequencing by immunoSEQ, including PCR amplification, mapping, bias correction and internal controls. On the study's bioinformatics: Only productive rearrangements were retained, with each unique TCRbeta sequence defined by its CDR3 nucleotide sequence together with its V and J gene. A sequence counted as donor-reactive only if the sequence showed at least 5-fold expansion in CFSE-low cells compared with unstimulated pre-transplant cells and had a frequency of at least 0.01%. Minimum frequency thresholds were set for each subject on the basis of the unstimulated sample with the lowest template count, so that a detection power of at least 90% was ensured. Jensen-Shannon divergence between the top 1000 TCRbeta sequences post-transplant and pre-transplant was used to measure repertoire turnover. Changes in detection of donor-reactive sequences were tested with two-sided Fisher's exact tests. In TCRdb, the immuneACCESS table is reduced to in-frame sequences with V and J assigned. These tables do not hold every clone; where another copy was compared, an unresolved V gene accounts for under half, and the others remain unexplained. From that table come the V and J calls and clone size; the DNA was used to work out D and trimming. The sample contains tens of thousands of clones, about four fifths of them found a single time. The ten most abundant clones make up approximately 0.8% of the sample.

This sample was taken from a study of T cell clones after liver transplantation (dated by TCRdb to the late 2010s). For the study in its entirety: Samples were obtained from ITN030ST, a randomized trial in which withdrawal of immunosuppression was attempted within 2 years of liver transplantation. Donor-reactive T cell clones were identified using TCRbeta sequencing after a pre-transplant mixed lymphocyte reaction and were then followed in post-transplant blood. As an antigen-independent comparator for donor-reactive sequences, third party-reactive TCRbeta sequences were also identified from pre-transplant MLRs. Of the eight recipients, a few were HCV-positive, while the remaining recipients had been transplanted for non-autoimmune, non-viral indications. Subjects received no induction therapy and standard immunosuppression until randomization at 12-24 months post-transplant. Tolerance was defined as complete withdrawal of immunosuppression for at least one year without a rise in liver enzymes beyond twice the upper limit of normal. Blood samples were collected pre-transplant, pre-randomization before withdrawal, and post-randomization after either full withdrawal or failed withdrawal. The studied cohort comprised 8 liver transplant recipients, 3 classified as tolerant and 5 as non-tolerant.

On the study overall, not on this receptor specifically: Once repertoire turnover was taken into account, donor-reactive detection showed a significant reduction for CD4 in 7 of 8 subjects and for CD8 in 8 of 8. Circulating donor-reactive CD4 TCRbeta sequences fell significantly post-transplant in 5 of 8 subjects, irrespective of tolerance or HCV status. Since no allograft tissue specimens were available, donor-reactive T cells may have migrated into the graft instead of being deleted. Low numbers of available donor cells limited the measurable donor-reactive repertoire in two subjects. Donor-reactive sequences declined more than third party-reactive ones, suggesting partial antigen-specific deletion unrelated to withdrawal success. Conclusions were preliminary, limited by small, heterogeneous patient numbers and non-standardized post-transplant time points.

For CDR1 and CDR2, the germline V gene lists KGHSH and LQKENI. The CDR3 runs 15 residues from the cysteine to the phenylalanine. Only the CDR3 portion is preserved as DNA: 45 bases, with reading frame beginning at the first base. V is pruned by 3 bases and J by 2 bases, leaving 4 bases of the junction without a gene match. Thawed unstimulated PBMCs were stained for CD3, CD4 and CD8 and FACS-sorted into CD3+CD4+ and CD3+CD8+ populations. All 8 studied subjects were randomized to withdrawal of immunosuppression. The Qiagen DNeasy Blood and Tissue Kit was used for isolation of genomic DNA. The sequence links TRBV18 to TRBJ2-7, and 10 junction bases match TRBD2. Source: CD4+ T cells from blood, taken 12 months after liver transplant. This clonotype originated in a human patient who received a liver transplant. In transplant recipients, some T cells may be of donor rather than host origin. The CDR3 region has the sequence CASSPGLAVPYEQYF. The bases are TGTGCCAGCTCACCCGGACTAGCGGTACCCTACGAGCAGTACTTC.